These 14 T cell receptor beta chains originate from one sample sequenced in a study of vaccination and CD4 T cells after COVID-19. This sample's treatment: roughly 10-day PBMC culture with coronavirus spike peptide pools or control peptides (ViraFEST assay). With the Oncomine TCR Beta short-read assay, DNA from cultured CD4+ T cells was sequenced. TCRdb used MiXCR to reprocess the PCR reads, holding one entry per CDR3 protein. The table shows about 11,000 distinct CDR3 sequences, with 44% occurring only once. Their recognized antigens are unknown. Sequenced material: CD4+ T cells from blood, cultured in vitro. These TCRs come from a human donor who had recovered from COVID-19.

The sample holds a few counts of this clonotype. The chain joins TRBV29-1 to TRBJ2-4; unclear D gene. V was shortened by 4 bases and J by 0 bases, with 4 bases between the two germline ends. Germline CDR1 SQVTM, CDR2 ANQGSEA. This CDR3 is 12 amino acids long. In DNA, the CDR3 is TGCAGCGTTGGACTAGCCAAAAACATTCAGTACTTC. The encoded protein is CSVGLAKNIQYF.

CDR3 bases: TGTGCCAGCAGTTCAGGTTGGGGGGGCCAAGAGACCCAGTACTTC. Protein sequence: CASSSGWGGQETQYF. V and J are TRBV12-3 or TRBV12-4 and TRBJ2-5, with 7 positions matching TRBD2. The CDR3 is made up of 15 amino acids. The ends lost 4 bases at V and 1 base at J; junction bases unmatched: 6.

The J gene is TRBJ2-7, the V gene TRBV11-2; TRBD1 aligns across 7 bases. There are 15 residues in the CDR3. Germline V lookup: CDR1 SGHAT, CDR2 FQNNGV. Trimming removed 3 bases from V and 0 bases from J; junction bases left unmatched: 5. In DNA, the CDR3 is TGTGCCAGCAGCTTTTCTCGGGACAGCTCCTACGAGCAGTACTTC. This sequence encodes CASSFSRDSSYEQYF.

V gene TRBV29-1 combines with J gene TRBJ1-2; maybe TRBD1 (5 bases). V lost 7 bases to trimming and J lost 7 bases, with 19 bases between them. The CDR3 is made up of 13 amino acids. The germline V gene has CDR1 SQVTM and CDR2 ANQGSEA. In DNA, the CDR3 is TGCAGCGCGTCAACCGGGACGGATGTTGGCTACACCTTC. Translation: CSASTGTDVGYTF.

V usage is TRBV15 and J usage is TRBJ2-6, with D unresolved. V was pared by 3 bases and J by 1 base, with 7 bases between. From germline, CDR1 is LNHNV and CDR2 YYDKDF (reference sequence). The CDR3 is made up of 15 amino acids. The CDR3 loop reads CATSRGKSGANVLTF. The CDR3, as DNA: TGTGCCACCAGCAGGGGAAAATCTGGGGCCAACGTCCTGACTTTC.

The chain links TRBV7-2 to TRBJ1-2; possible D gene TRBD1, 5 bases. The germline CDR1 and CDR2 sequences are SGHTA and FQGNSA. V dropped 6 bases and J dropped 6 bases, with 14 bases sitting between them. CDR3 length: 13 residues. The CDR3 reads CASRQAGHDGYTF. The CDR3 region has the DNA TGTGCCAGCAGACAGGCCGGACATGATGGCTACACCTTC.

The chain joins TRBV19 to TRBJ2-2; 10 nucleotides align to TRBD1. Germline lookup yields CDR1 LNHDA and CDR2 SQIVND (reference sequence). With 10 bases clipped from V and 7 bases from J, the junction kept 15 bases outside the gene matches. The CDR3 is made up of 16 amino acids. CDR3 amino acids: CATRDRGSPGGGELFF. The CDR3 bases are TGTGCCACTCGGGACAGGGGTTCTCCAGGAGGCGGGGAGCTGTTTTTT.

This chain connects TRBV6-5 to TRBJ2-7, with 10 bases identical to TRBD1. V dropped 2 bases and J dropped 5; count of bases not matched to a gene: 3. The germline gives CDR1 MNHEY, CDR2 SVGAGI. The CDR3 spans 14 residues. CDR3 nucleotide sequence: TGTGCCAGCAGTTACGTGGGACAGGGGAACGAGCAGTACTTC. Translation gives CASSYVGQGNEQYF.

In DNA, the CDR3 is TGTGCCACCAGTTCGTCAGGGGGCGTGATTGAGTATACGCAGTATTTT. It is translated as CATSSSGGVIEYTQYF. This chain connects TRBV24-1 to TRBJ2-3; 8 bases are shared with TRBD1. V gave up 6 bases and J gave up 7 bases; unmatched junction bases: 14. The CDR3 extends over 16 amino acids. Germline CDR1 KGHDR, CDR2 SFDVKD.

This chain connects TRBV24-1 to TRBJ2-3; no clear D. Trimming removed 4 bases from V and 5 bases from J, with 18 bases in between. There are 16 residues in the CDR3. Germline V lookup: CDR1 KGHDR, CDR2 SFDVKD. Here the CDR3 reads CATSEPGPGVLDTQYF. CDR3 coding DNA: TGTGCCACCAGTGAGCCCGGGCCCGGAGTCTTAGATACGCAGTATTTT.

The chain joins TRBV18 to TRBJ1-2; a weak D match, TRBD1 (6 bases). V was cut by 3 bases and J by 0 bases, with 14 bases left in between. The CDR3 spans 16 residues. Per the germline V gene, CDR1 is KGHSH and CDR2 is LQKENI. CDR3 in DNA: TGTGCCAGCTCACCGATCGGACAGTTGTCTAACTATGGCTACACCTTC. Residues: CASSPIGQLSNYGYTF. The full variable domain, completed using reference TRBV18 and TRBJ1-2, is NAGVMQNPRHLVRRRGQEARLRCSPMKGHSHVYWYRQLPEEGLKFMVYLQKENIIDESGMPKERFSAEFPKEGPSILRIQQVVRGDSAAYFCASSPIGQLSNYGYTFGSGTRLTVV.

The chain couples TRBV20-1 to TRBJ2-3; TRBD2 aligns across 7 bases. V gave up 5 bases and J gave up 6 bases; unmatched junction bases: 14. There are 15 residues in the CDR3. Germline values: CDR1 DFQATT, CDR2 SNEGSKA (reference sequence). The CDR3 protein is CSAGASSGPLDTQYF. The CDR3 DNA reads TGCAGTGCTGGGGCTTCTAGCGGCCCCCTTGATACGCAGTATTTT.

This clonotype was counted a few times. V and J are TRBV10-3 and TRBJ1-6; D is unclear. The CDR3 spans 14 residues. V was trimmed by 5 bases and J by 7 bases, leaving 12 bases between them. Germline V gene lookup returns CDR1 ENHRY and CDR2 SYGVKD. The CDR3 reads CAISSDGTNSPLHF. The CDR3 region has the DNA TGTGCCATCAGTTCCGACGGAACAAATTCACCCCTCCACTTT.

A remark on this clonotype: Sequence at one end of the junction differs from germline and may be a read error. The chain is built from TRBV24-1 and TRBJ2-1; TRBD2 aligns across 7 bases. CDR1 and CDR2 (germline): KGHDR, SFDVKD. The CDR3 has 18 residues. The CDR3 nucleotides read TGTACCACCAGTGATTTTGGTCGGGGAGGGGCGGTGGGTAATGAGCAGTTCTTC. This codes for CTTSDFGRGGAVGNEQFF.